The 29 T cell receptor beta chains reported below all come from one sample, sequenced in a study of molecular identifiers for immune sequencing clone quantification. From the PCR reads, TCRdb called clonotypes with MiXCR, one entry per CDR3 protein. This sample has 97,000 or so distinct CDR3 sequences, with 20% to 25% found just once. Material: naive CD8+ T cells from blood, with Jurkat cell RNA spiked in. The subset here: FACS-sorted CD8+CD4-CCR7+CD45RA+ naive T cells. These receptors were taken from a human donor in good health. Some libraries in this study had Jurkat cell RNA spiked in.

The V call is TRBV6-2 or TRBV6-3, the J call TRBJ2-2; no clear D. V was clipped by 0 bases and J by 4 bases, with 12 bases between them. Germline lookup yields CDR1 MNHEY and CDR2 SVGEGT. The CDR3 runs to 16 residues. The CDR3 DNA reads as TGTGCCAGCAGTTACTCGAGCGCCCAGCTCACCGGGGAGCTGTTTTTT. The encoded protein is CASSYSSAQLTGELFF.

In the case of this clonotype: A much larger clone is a single base away; this may be a read error. The rearrangement links TRBV24-1 to TRBJ2-3; D might be TRBD1 (6 bases). V was pared by 4 bases and J by 4 bases, with 11 bases between. This CDR3 has 14 residues. Germline V gene sequence: CDR1 KGHDR, CDR2 SFDVKD. The CDR3 region is CATSEQGSSDTQYF. For the CDR3, the DNA is TGTGCCACCAGTGAGCAGGGGAGCTCAGATACGCAGTATTTT.

A note on this clonotype: A much larger clone lies a single base off, so this may be a read error. The chain recombines TRBV7-9 with TRBJ2-1; unclear D gene. Per germline, CDR1 SEHNR and CDR2 FQNEAQ (reference sequence). CDR3 length equals 16 residues. The CDR3 loop reads CASSPIPGSSYDEQFF. The CDR3 coding sequence is TGTGCCAGCAGCCCGATCCCAGGAAGCTCCTACGATGAGCAGTTCTTC. Together with reference TRBV7-9 and TRBJ2-1, the CDR3 gives the full variable domain: DTGVSQNPRHKITKRGQNVTFRCDPISEHNRLYWYRQTLGQGPEFLTYFQNEAQLEKSRLLSDRFSAERPKGSFSTLEIQRTEQGDSAMYLCASSPIPGSSYDEQFFGPGTRLTVL.

About this clonotype: A read error is possible here, since a much larger clone lies one base away. The chain carries TRBV27 and TRBJ2-7; TRBD1 matches 7 bases. Germline V lookup: CDR1 MNHEY, CDR2 SMNVEV (reference sequence). This CDR3 spans 14 amino acids. CDR3 nucleotide sequence: TGTGACAGCAGTTTGAGGGGGCGCTCCTACGAGCAGTACTTC. Translation: CDSSLRGRSYEQYF.

This rearrangement joins TRBV20-1 to TRBJ2-7, with 9 bases fitting TRBD2. After removal of 2 bases from V and 4 bases from J, the junction contained 12 bases not matched to a gene. The CDR3 contains 16 residues. Germline-derived CDR1 and CDR2 are DFQATT and SNEGSKA (reference sequence). CDR3 DNA sequence: TGCAGTGCTAGACCCGGACTAGCGTTGGGGTCTTACGAGCAGTACTTC. It codes for CSARPGLALGSYEQYF.

This clonotype was seen ten or more times. V usage is TRBV4-2 and J usage is TRBJ2-7; the D gene is possibly TRBD2 (6 bases). V dropped 4 bases and J dropped 4 bases, with 14 bases sitting between them. CDR1 and CDR2 (germline): LGHNA, YNFKEQ. The CDR3 is 14 amino acids. This CDR3 is CASSPDYGGYEQYF. The DNA of the CDR3 is TGTGCCAGCAGCCCTGATTATGGGGGGTACGAGCAGTACTTC.

In its sample, this clonotype was seen many times. J is TRBJ2-7 and V is TRBV27; D gene unclear. V was shortened by 2 bases and J by 3 bases, with 8 bases between the two germline ends. This CDR3 region has 13 residues. Germline V lookup: CDR1 MNHEY, CDR2 SMNVEV (reference sequence). The CDR3 DNA reads TGTGCCAGCAGTTTAGCTTTCGGCTACGAGCAGTACTTC. It encodes CASSLAFGYEQYF.

This clonotype was detected ten times or more. The rearrangement uses TRBV29-1 and TRBJ1-1; maybe TRBD1 (5 bases). With 4 bases removed from V and 8 bases from J, the gap between germline ends came to 11 bases. The CDR3 is made up of 11 amino acids. CDR1 and CDR2 (germline): SQVTM, ANQGSEA. CDR3 sequence (DNA): TGCAGCGTTGTTGGGGGTGGAGAAGCTTTCTTT. Its translation: CSVVGGGEAFF.

This clonotype was seen ten or more times. The chain uses TRBV29-1 and TRBJ1-1; the D is unclear. V was clipped by 3 bases and J by 0 bases, with 2 bases between them. Germline V gives CDR1 SQVTM, CDR2 ANQGSEA. The CDR3 loop spans 11 amino acids. CDR3 sequence: CSVELNTEAFF. CDR3 coding DNA: TGCAGCGTTGAGTTGAACACTGAAGCTTTCTTT.

This clonotype was observed at least ten times. This chain joins TRBV6-5 and TRBJ1-1; no reliable D call. The germline V and J ends were trimmed by 6 bases and 1 base, with 12 bases remaining between them. This CDR3 has 14 amino acids. Per the germline V gene, CDR1 is MNHEY and CDR2 is SVGAGI. The CDR3 sequence is CASSPTLGNTEAFF. As DNA, the CDR3 is TGTGCCAGCAGCCCTACGCTGGGGAACACTGAAGCTTTCTTT.

This clonotype has just a few counts. J is TRBJ2-1 and V is TRBV19, with D unclear. CDR1 and CDR2 from the germline V gene are LNHDA and SQIVND (reference sequence). Trimming took 3 bases from V and 4 from J, leaving 7 bases between them. The CDR3 sequence is 13 residues long. The CDR3 nucleotides read TGTGCCAGTAGTATGGGTCGTTACAATGAGCAGTTCTTC. Translated: CASSMGRYNEQFF.

In this sample, this clonotype turned up once. Since a much larger clone is just one base distant, this may be a read error. The rearrangement uses TRBV4-1 and TRBJ2-7, with D perhaps assigned TRBD1 or TRBD2 (6 bases each). The CDR3 length is 15 residues. V lost 4 bases and J 5 bases, leaving 18 bases between the germline ends. The germline V gene encodes CDR1 MGHRA and CDR2 YSYEKL. CDR3 in DNA: TGCGCCAGCAGCCCAAAAGGTTCCGGGGGCAACGAGCAGTACTTC. It translates to CASSPKGSGGNEQYF.

Comment on this clonotype: A clone one base away is much larger, so this may be a read error. V usage is TRBV7-8 and J usage is TRBJ2-5, with D possibly matching TRBD1 (6 bases). The CDR3 is 13 amino acids. From germline, CDR1 is SGHVS and CDR2 FQNEAQ. Here the CDR3 DNA reads TGTGCCAGCAGCTTATGGGGGCAAGAGCCCCAGTACTTC. Translation gives CASSLWGQEPQYF. Based on the CDR3 plus reference TRBV7-8 and TRBJ2-5, the full variable domain is GAGVSQSPRYKVAKRGQDVALRCDPISGHVSLFWYQQALGQGPEFLTYFQNEAQLDKSGLPSDRFFAERPEGSVSTLKIQRTQQEDSAVYLCASSLWGQEPQYFGPGTRLLVL.

This clonotype was counted ten times or more. The chain is built from TRBV15 and TRBJ2-1; D is unclear. V lost 4 bases to trimming and J lost 7 bases, with 5 bases between them. The germline gives CDR1 LNHNV, CDR2 YYDKDF (reference sequence). The CDR3 loop spans 11 amino acids. The CDR3 here is CATSKENEQFF. CDR3 DNA sequence: TGTGCCACCAGCAAGGAAAATGAGCAGTTCTTC.

On this clonotype: This may arise from a read error, as a much more abundant clone is one base away. This chain joins TRBV19 and TRBJ1-2; no firm D call. Germline CDR1 LNHDA, CDR2 SQIVND (reference sequence). This CDR3 spans 13 amino acids. The CDR3 region is CAGSGGSGYGYTF. CDR3 sequence (DNA): TGTGCCGGTAGTGGAGGGAGCGGCTATGGCTACACCTTC.

V gene TRBV10-2 combines with J gene TRBJ2-7; D is perhaps TRBD2 (6 bases). The CDR3 spans 14 residues. Germline assignment: CDR1 WSHSY and CDR2 SAAADI. The V and J ends lost 6 bases and 5 bases respectively, with 17 bases between them. This CDR3 reads CASRPGRKLDEQYF. The CDR3 DNA sequence: TGCGCCAGCAGACCCGGGAGAAAGTTGGACGAGCAGTACTTC.

This clonotype was found many times. This chain links TRBV9 with TRBJ2-5; tentatively, D is TRBD1 (6 bases). V was pared by 1 base and J by 3 bases, with 10 bases between. In germline, CDR1 is SGDLS, CDR2 YYNGEE. The CDR3 has 14 residues. CDR3 protein: CASSVYGGEETQYF. Written as DNA, the CDR3 is TGTGCCAGCAGCGTATATGGGGGCGAAGAGACCCAGTACTTC.

This clonotype was picked up many times. This chain's CDR3 is CASSLRYVGLAGRGDSTVEQFF. In DNA form, the CDR3 reads TGTGCCAGCAGTCTAAGATACGTTGGACTAGCGGGGAGGGGAGATTCTACAGTTGAGCAGTTCTTC. The rearrangement links TRBV6-1 to TRBJ2-1; 12 bases fit TRBD2. The CDR3 is 22 residues long. Germline CDR1 and CDR2: MNHNS and SASEGT. V lost 5 bases, J lost 9 bases, and 29 bases stayed unmatched.

The sample holds many counts of this clonotype. The chain couples TRBV28 to TRBJ2-2; D is ambiguous. Between the trimmed V and J ends, which lost 3 bases and 5 bases, there was a span of 7 bases. The CDR3 is 13 amino acids. CDR1 MDHEN and CDR2 SYDVKM come from the germline V gene. The CDR3 protein is CASSFARTGELFF. In nucleotides, the CDR3 is TGTGCCAGCAGTTTCGCGCGAACCGGGGAGCTGTTTTTT.

There are many counts of this clonotype. The chain joins TRBV6-1 to TRBJ2-4; D may be TRBD1 or TRBD2 (5 bases each). Germline CDR1 reads MNHNS; CDR2 reads SASEGT. The CDR3 totals 15 residues. Deletions cut 4 bases from V and 5 bases from J, with 15 bases between. This chain's CDR3 is CASSAPLGVENIQYF. The CDR3 DNA reads TGTGCCAGCAGTGCCCCTTTGGGGGTTGAAAACATTCAGTACTTC.

This clonotype showed up many times. This rearrangement joins TRBV6-6 to TRBJ2-3; 9 positions match TRBD1. The V and J ends lost 7 bases and 4 bases, in that order; junction bases with no gene match: 9. The CDR3 extends over 15 amino acids. Germline V lookup: CDR1 MNHNY, CDR2 SVGAGI (reference sequence). The CDR3 DNA follows: TGTGCCAGCACCGCCGGGACAGGGACGGCAGATACGCAGTATTTT. Translation: CASTAGTGTADTQYF.

In the case of this clonotype: Since a much larger clone is just one base distant, this may be a read error. This chain connects TRBV7-2 to TRBJ2-7, with D uncertain. Germline CDR1 and CDR2: SGHTA and FQGNSA. The CDR3 runs to 13 residues. CDR3 amino acids: CAGSSTLSYEQYF. Written as DNA, the CDR3 is TGTGCCGGCAGCTCAACTTTGAGCTACGAGCAGTACTTC.

This clonotype was seen a few times. The gene calls are TRBV11-3 and TRBJ2-7; D uncertain. Deletions cut 3 bases from V and 6 bases from J, with 12 bases between. The CDR3 is 13 residues long. Germline CDR1 and CDR2: SGHNT and YENEEA. The CDR3 loop reads CASSFTAWGEQYF. In nucleotides, the CDR3 is TGTGCCAGCAGCTTCACCGCCTGGGGCGAGCAGTACTTC. The complete variable domain, with remaining parts taken from reference TRBV11-3 and TRBJ2-7, reads EAGVVQSPRYKIIEKKQPVAFWCNPISGHNTLYWYLQNLGQGPELLIRYENEEAVDDSQLPKDRFSAERLKGVDSTLKIQPAELGDSAVYLCASSFTAWGEQYFGPGTRLTVT.

This clonotype was detected a few times. A clone one base away is much larger, so this may be a read error. The chain couples TRBV4-3 to TRBJ1-5; TRBD1 is a possible D gene (6 bases). The CDR3 contains 17 residues. Looked up from germline, CDR1 is LGHNA and CDR2 is YSLEER. The DNA for the CDR3 is TGCGCCAGCAGCCAAGATGTTTCGGGGGGCCCGAATCGGCCCCAGCATTTT. Translating gives CASSQDVSGGPNRPQHF.

The V and J genes are TRBV19 and TRBJ2-1, with TRBD2 matching over 10 bases. Trimming at V came to 4 bases and at J to 4 bases, leaving 4 bases not matched to a gene. Germline-derived CDR1 and CDR2 are LNHDA and SQIVND (reference sequence). This CDR3 spans 15 amino acids. In DNA form, the CDR3 reads TGTGCCAGTAGTACCGGGACTAGCGAATACAATGAGCAGTTCTTC. Translated: CASSTGTSEYNEQFF.

In this sample, this clonotype turned up many times. V and J are TRBV7-2 and TRBJ1-1; TRBD1 might be the D (5 bases). CDR3 size: 13 residues. Germline V gene data show CDR1 as SGHTA and CDR2 as FQGNSA. V lost 6 bases, J lost 0 bases, and 8 bases lay in between. The CDR3 DNA sequence: TGTGCCAGCAGGGGGGGGATGAACACTGAAGCTTTCTTT. Its translation is CASRGGMNTEAFF.

In the case of this clonotype: With a much larger clone just one base away, this may be a read error. Likely a read error: the CDR3 ends without its conserved phenylalanine or tryptophan. The chain employs TRBV19 and TRBJ2-3; unclear D gene. V was pared by 0 bases and J by 0 bases, with 4 bases between. The germline CDR1 and CDR2 sequences are LNHDA and SQIVND (reference sequence). The CDR3 extends over 14 amino acids. The CDR3 here is CASSIDQSTDTQYS. The DNA of the CDR3 is TGTGCCAGTAGTATAGATCAAAGCACAGATACGCAGTATTCT.

A remark on this clonotype: Being one base from a much bigger clone, this may be a read error. Here the CDR3 reads CPSSHDSGNTIYF. In nucleotides, the CDR3 is TGTCCCAGCAGCCACGACTCTGGAAACACCATATATTTT. This chain uses TRBV11-2 with TRBJ1-3; no firm D call. From germline, CDR1 is SGHAT and CDR2 FQNNGV. The CDR3 sequence is 13 residues long. Full variable domain (remainder filled in from reference TRBV11-2 and TRBJ1-3): EAGVAQSPRYKIIEKRQSVAFWCNPISGHATLYWYQQILGQGPKLLIQFQNNGVVDDSQLPKDRFSAERLKGVDSTLKIQPAKLEDSAVYLCPSSHDSGNTIYFGEGSWLTVV.

Many counts were recorded for this clonotype. The chain carries TRBV27 and TRBJ2-7; 7 nucleotides match TRBD2. J was trimmed by 7 bases and V by 4 bases; bases with no gene match: 10. The CDR3 totals 14 residues. In germline, CDR1 is MNHEY, CDR2 SMNVEV (reference sequence). CDR3 residues: CASSYAGDLREQYF. CDR3 bases: TGTGCCAGCAGTTATGCGGGAGACTTGAGGGAGCAGTACTTC.